Detailed here is one T cell receptor beta chain. Its antigen is not identified. Germline V CDR1 and CDR2: SGHTA, FQGNSA. The length of the CDR3 is 16 residues. The V end was cut by 0 bases, the J end by 5 bases, with 15 bases between. Using immunoSEQ multiplex PCR, the repertoire was profiled, and TCRdb retains in-frame clones only, with some absent. The sample includes tens of thousands of clones, approximately 85% seen only once; the top ten take under 25%. This sample was taken from a study of T cell responses to AZD1222 COVID-19 vaccine. Study-level findings and limits: Clonal diversity was possibly underestimated; the donors were predominantly white British and more often female. Seropositive status at baseline applied to only 5 or 6 AZD1222 recipients.

The chain links TRBV7-2 to TRBJ2-3, with a possible D match to TRBD2 (6 bases). The clonotype was recovered from an adult in good health. Sequenced material: peripheral blood, taken on day 0 of MenACWY control vaccination. The CDR3 DNA follows: TGTGCCAGCAGCTTAGCCTTGACTAGGGCTAGAGATACGCAGTATTTT. Protein: CASSLALTRARDTQYF.